The present TCR beta chain was sequenced within a study of shared clonotypes between healthy human individuals. Study conclusions and caveats: Generally, estimated richness proved larger in naive subsets than it did in memory subsets. Generation probabilities were higher for clonotypes shared across all four sorted-subset donors than for unshared ones.

Some clones are missing from TCRdb's copy, which holds only in-frame ones; the method was immunoSEQ multiplex PCR. The sample yields more than 400,000 clones, about 96% seen once. Trimming at V came to 1 base and at J to 5 bases, leaving 4 bases not matched to a gene. From germline, CDR1 is MGHRA and CDR2 YSYEKL. The CDR3 runs 17 residues. This clone was observed once. The antigen remains undetermined. The clonotype was recovered from a woman aged 25 to 45 in good health. Sequenced: naive CD4+ T cells sorted from blood. Described subset: CD45RA+ positively selected. The chain uses TRBV4-1 and TRBJ2-1, with 14 bases lining up with TRBD2. CDR3 bases: TGCGCCAGCAGCCAAGGACCGACTAGCGGGGGGGACAATGAGCAGTTCTTC. This encodes CASSQGPTSGGDNEQFF.